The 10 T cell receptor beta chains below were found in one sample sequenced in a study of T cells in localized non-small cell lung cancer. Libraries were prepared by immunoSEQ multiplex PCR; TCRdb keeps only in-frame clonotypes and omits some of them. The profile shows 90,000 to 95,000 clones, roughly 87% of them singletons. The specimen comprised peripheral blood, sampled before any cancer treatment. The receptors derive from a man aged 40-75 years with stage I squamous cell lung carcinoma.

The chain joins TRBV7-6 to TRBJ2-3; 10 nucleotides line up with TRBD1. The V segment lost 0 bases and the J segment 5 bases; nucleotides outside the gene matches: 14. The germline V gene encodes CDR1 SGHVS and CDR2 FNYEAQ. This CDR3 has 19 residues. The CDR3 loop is CASSLAGRLTGGVGDTQYF. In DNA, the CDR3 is TGTGCCAGCAGCTTAGCGGGGAGATTGACAGGGGGCGTCGGAGATACGCAGTATTTT.

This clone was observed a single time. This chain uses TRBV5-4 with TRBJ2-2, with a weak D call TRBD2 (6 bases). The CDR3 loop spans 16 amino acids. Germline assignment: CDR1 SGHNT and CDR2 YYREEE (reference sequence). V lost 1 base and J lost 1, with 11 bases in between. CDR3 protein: CASSLWRGVNTGELFF. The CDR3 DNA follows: TGTGCCAGCAGCTTGTGGAGGGGTGTGAACACCGGGGAGCTGTTTTTT. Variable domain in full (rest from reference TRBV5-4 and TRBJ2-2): ETGVTQSPTHLIKTRGQQVTLRCSSQSGHNTVSWYQQALGQGPQFIFQYYREEENGRGNFPPRFSGLQFPNYSSELNVNALELDDSALYLCASSLWRGVNTGELFFGEGSRLTVL.

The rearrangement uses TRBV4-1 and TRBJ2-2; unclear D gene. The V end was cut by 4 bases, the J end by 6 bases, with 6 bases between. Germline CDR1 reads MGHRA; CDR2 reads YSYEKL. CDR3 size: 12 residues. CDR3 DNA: TGCGCCAGCAGCCTCCGCCCCGGGGAGCTGTTTTTT. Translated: CASSLRPGELFF.

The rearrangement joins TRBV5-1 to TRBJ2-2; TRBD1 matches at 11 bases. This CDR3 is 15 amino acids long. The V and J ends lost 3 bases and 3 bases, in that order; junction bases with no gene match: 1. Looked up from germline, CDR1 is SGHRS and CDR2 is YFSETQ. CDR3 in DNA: TGCGCCAGCAGCTCGGGACAGGGGGACACCGGGGAGCTGTTTTTT. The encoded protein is CASSSGQGDTGELFF. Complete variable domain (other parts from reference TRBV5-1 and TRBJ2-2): KAGVTQTPRYLIKTRGQQVTLSCSPISGHRSVSWYQQTPGQGLQFLFEYFSETQRNKGNFPGRFSGRQFSNSRSEMNVSTLELGDSALYLCASSSGQGDTGELFFGEGSRLTVL.

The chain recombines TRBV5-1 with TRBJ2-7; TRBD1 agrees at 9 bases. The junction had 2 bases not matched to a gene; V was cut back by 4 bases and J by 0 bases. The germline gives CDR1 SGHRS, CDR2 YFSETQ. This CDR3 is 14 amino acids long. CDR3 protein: CASSRDRVSYEQYF. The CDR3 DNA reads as TGCGCCAGCAGCCGGGACAGGGTCTCCTACGAGCAGTACTTC.

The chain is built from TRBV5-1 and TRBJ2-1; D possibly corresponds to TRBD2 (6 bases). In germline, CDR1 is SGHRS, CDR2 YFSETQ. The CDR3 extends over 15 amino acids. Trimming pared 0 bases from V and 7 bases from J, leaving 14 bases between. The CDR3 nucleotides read TGCGCCAGCAGCTTGGTCGCGGGGCGGAATAATGAGCAGTTCTTC. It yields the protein CASSLVAGRNNEQFF. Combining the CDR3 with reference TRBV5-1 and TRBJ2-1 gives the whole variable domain KAGVTQTPRYLIKTRGQQVTLSCSPISGHRSVSWYQQTPGQGLQFLFEYFSETQRNKGNFPGRFSGRQFSNSRSEMNVSTLELGDSALYLCASSLVAGRNNEQFFGPGTRLTVL.

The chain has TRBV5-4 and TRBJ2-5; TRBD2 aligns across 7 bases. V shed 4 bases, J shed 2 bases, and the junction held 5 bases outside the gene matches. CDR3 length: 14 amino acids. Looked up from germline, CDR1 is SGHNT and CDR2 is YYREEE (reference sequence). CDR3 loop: CASSRGLEQETQYF. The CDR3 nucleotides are TGTGCCAGCAGCCGCGGACTAGAACAAGAGACCCAGTACTTC.

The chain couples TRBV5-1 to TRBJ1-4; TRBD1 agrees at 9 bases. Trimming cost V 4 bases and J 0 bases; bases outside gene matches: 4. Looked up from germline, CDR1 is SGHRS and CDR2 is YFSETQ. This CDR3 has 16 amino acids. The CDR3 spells CASSGTGTSTNEKLFF. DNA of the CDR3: TGCGCCAGCAGCGGGACAGGGACCTCAACTAATGAAAAACTGTTTTTT.

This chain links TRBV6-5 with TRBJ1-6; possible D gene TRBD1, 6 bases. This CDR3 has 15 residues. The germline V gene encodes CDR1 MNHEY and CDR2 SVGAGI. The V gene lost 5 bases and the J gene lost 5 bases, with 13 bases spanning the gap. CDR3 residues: CASSNRVINNSPLHF. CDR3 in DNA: TGTGCCAGCAGTAACAGGGTAATAAATAATTCACCCCTCCACTTT.

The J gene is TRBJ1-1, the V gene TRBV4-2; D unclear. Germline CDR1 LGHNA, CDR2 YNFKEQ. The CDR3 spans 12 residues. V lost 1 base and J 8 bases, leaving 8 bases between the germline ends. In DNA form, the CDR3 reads TGTGCCAGCAGCCAAGGGGGAGGGGAAGCTTTCTTT. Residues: CASSQGGGEAFF.